This TCR beta chain was identified in a study of Ad26.COV2.S vaccination and SARS-CoV-2 variants. The sample's treatment: roughly 19 received Ad26.COV2.S at low or high dose, single or two shots; a few received placebo; per-sample allocation not given. The samples date from day 63 after the first vaccine or placebo injection. This CDR3 comprises 13 residues. Germline values: CDR1 MNHEY, CDR2 SVGEGT. V lost 0 bases, J lost 8 bases, and 9 bases lay in between. This clone showed up just once. The assay was immunoSEQ multiplex PCR, and TCRdb's table has in-frame clones only and misses some. The sample includes about 350,000 clones, around 88% of them seen just once.

Here the sequenced sample was peripheral blood, taken in a trial of Ad26.COV2.S vaccine versus placebo. The clonotype was recovered from a person between 18 and 59 years old who received the Ad26.COV2.S COVID-19 vaccine or a placebo. This chain links TRBV6-2 or TRBV6-3 with TRBJ2-3; no clear D. CDR3 DNA sequence: TGTGCCAGCAGTTACTCACCCAGCCCTACGCAGTATTTT. Amino acids: CASSYSPSPTQYF.